This T cell receptor beta chain appears in the sequencing data of a study of T cell responses to AZD1222 COVID-19 vaccine. Broader study findings: It should be noted that donors were predominantly white British and more often female, and clonal diversity was possibly underestimated. Spike as a whole was targeted by vaccine-associated CD4 TCRs, dominant at 160-218 and 743-854. Elevations in Spike-specific TCR breadth and depth followed administration of two AZD1222 doses. Nearly half of spike-specific TCRs reportedly go after variant regions that carry no mutations.

This clone has only a few counts. Its specificity is unknown. TCRdb's table, derived via immunoSEQ multiplex PCR, lists solely in-frame clones and lacks some. The sample yields about 120,000 clones, about nine tenths seen once. Germline V gene data show CDR1 as SGHVS and CDR2 as FQNEAQ. The CDR3 has 16 residues. V was clipped by 4 bases and J by 5 bases; unmatched bases: 12. This clonotype was sampled from an adult in good health. The J gene is TRBJ2-5, the V gene TRBV7-8, with 8 bases fitting TRBD2. The specimen was peripheral blood, collected on day 0 of AZD1222 vaccination. The CDR3 DNA reads as TGTGCCAGCAGCTCAGCCCGGGGACTAGGTCGGGAGACCCAGTACTTC. Translating it yields CASSSARGLGRETQYF.